This is a list of T cell receptor beta chains from one sample in a study of identical twins. MiXCR, run by TCRdb on the 5' RACE reads, gives a single entry per CDR3 protein. The top ten clones hold 1.5% to 2% of a sample with approximately 890,000 distinct CDR3 sequences, around 12% of them seen once. These data were also filed under a second study, of yellow fever vaccine responses in identical twins.

Sequencing was carried out using PBMCs. The source of these receptors is a woman between 18 and 29 years old in good health. Each CDR3 is given with its conserved first and last residue. A D gene is named only where the DNA matches it firmly. Some rows mark clone size as missing; the rest say once, few, many or name a class of expanded clone.

V gene,D gene,clone size,J gene,CDR3 DNA,CDR3 protein
TRBV20-1,TRBD1,few,TRBJ2-1,TGCTCAACCGGGGGACAGGGAAACAATGAGCAGTTCTTC,CSTGGQGNNEQFF
TRBV7-8,NA,few,TRBJ2-5,TGTGCCAGCAGCCCTAGAGGGGGTCTGGGCCAAGAGACCCAGTACTTC,CASSPRGGLGQETQYF
TRBV9,NA,many,TRBJ2-7,TGTGCCAGCAGCGTAGAACTAGCTTCCTACGAGCAGTACTTC,CASSVELASYEQYF
TRBV12-3/TRBV12-4,NA,NA,TRBJ2-2,TGTGCCAGCAGTCCCATCGCGGGCTGGGGCACCGGGGAGCTGTTTTTT,CASSPIAGWGTGELFF
TRBV7-6,NA,many,TRBJ2-1,TGTGCCAGCAGCTTAACACGACAAAGCCCTGAGCAGTTCTTC,CASSLTRQSPEQFF
TRBV5-1,TRBD2,NA,TRBJ2-1,TGCGCCAGCAGCGCGACTAGCGGGAGTGGCAATGAGCAGTTCTTC,CASSATSGSGNEQFF
TRBV5-1,NA,many,TRBJ2-5,TGCGCCAGCAGCTTGGGTTCCACTCAAGAGACCCAGTACTTC,CASSLGSTQETQYF
TRBV14,NA,few,TRBJ2-5,TGTGCCAGCAGCCAAGTCCCCGGGAAGAGCCAAGAGACCCAGTACTTC,CASSQVPGKSQETQYF
TRBV5-5,TRBD2,NA,TRBJ2-5,TGTGCCAGCAGCTTTTGGCTAGCGGGGAACCAAGAGACCCAGTACTTC,CASSFWLAGNQETQYF
TRBV5-5,NA,few,TRBJ2-5,TGTGCCAGCAGCATAACATGGCCTAACCAAGAGACCCAGTACTTC,CASSITWPNQETQYF
TRBV7-9,NA,few,TRBJ2-5,TGTGCCAGCAGCGAAATTTACGGGGGGCGTGAGACCCAGTACTTC,CASSEIYGGRETQYF
TRBV4-1,NA,few,TRBJ2-5,TGCGCCAGCAGCCAAGATTGGAGGGCTCGGGAGACCCAGTACTTC,CASSQDWRARETQYF
TRBV28,TRBD2,NA,TRBJ2-1,TGTGCCAGCAGTCCGCGGGGGGGAGGAGATGAGCAGTTCTTC,CASSPRGGGDEQFF
TRBV19,TRBD2,NA,TRBJ2-1,TGTGCCAGTAGTTCCAGACGGGAGGGGTCCTACAATGAGCAGTTCTTC,CASSSRREGSYNEQFF
TRBV29-1,TRBD1,many,TRBJ2-2,TGCAGCGTTGAAGACAGGGGGCGCCTGGAAAACACCGGGGAGCTGTTTTTT,CSVEDRGRLENTGELFF
TRBV28,TRBD2,NA,TRBJ2-3,TGTGCCAGCAGTTTTGGGACTAGCGGAGAATTCGCAAATACGCAGTATTTT,CASSFGTSGEFANTQYF
TRBV4-1,NA,NA,TRBJ1-5,TGCGCCACCCCGGCGGGGGGGAATCAGCCCCAGCATTTT,CATPAGGNQPQHF
TRBV12-3/TRBV12-4,NA,few,TRBJ1-1,TGTGCCAGCAGTTCTGCAGCAATGAACACTGAAGCTTTCTTT,CASSSAAMNTEAFF
TRBV7-9,NA,many,TRBJ2-1,TGTGCCAGCAGCGCAGGGACACCGTACACCTTCTACAATGAGCAGTTCTTC,CASSAGTPYTFYNEQFF
TRBV7-9,NA,many,TRBJ2-3,TGTGCCAGCAGCCATACGGGGGGCACAGATACGCAGTATTTT,CASSHTGGTDTQYF
TRBV3-1,TRBD1,few,TRBJ2-5,TGTGCCAGCAGCCACAAGACAGGGGGATTGGAGACCCAGTACTTC,CASSHKTGGLETQYF
TRBV10-3,NA,few,TRBJ2-3,TGTGCCATCAGTGGACGACTAGAGGGCGATACGCAGTATTTT,CAISGRLEGDTQYF
TRBV7-6,NA,NA,TRBJ2-1,TGTGCCAGCAGCCTAGCCTCCCCAGACGGCGATGAGCAGTTCTTC,CASSLASPDGDEQFF
TRBV12-3/TRBV12-4,NA,many,TRBJ1-1,TGTGCCAGCAGTCGAGGACACTACTACGAAGCTTTCTTT,CASSRGHYYEAFF
TRBV3-1,NA,few,TRBJ1-2,TGTGCCAGCAGCCAAAATACAGCCGGCTACACCTTC,CASSQNTAGYTF
TRBV3-1,TRBD2,NA,TRBJ2-5,TGTGCCAGCAGCCCCCCCCTGCGGGGGGCCGGGGAGACCCAGTACTTC,CASSPPLRGAGETQYF
TRBV21-1,NA,few,TRBJ2-7,TGTGCCAGCAGCAAAGAAGACGAGCAGTACTTC,CASSKEDEQYF
TRBV4-1,NA,NA,TRBJ2-5,TGCGCCAGCAGCCATGAGCAAGAGACCCAGTACTTC,CASSHEQETQYF
TRBV12-3/TRBV12-4,NA,NA,TRBJ2-5,TGTGCCAGCAGTGACCGCCGGTTGGAGACCCAGTACTTC,CASSDRRLETQYF
TRBV15,NA,few,TRBJ1-2,TGTGCCACCAGCATCCCGCACGAAAGCTATGGCTACACCTTC,CATSIPHESYGYTF
TRBV3-1,TRBD2,NA,TRBJ2-7,TGTGCCAGCAGCCAAGTAGCTTCTAGCGGGAGTAATGAGCAGTACTTC,CASSQVASSGSNEQYF
TRBV4-1,NA,few,TRBJ1-5,TGCGCCAGCAGCCACTTCCGGGACCGGAGCAATCAGCCCCAGCATTTT,CASSHFRDRSNQPQHF
TRBV20-1,NA,NA,TRBJ2-7,TGCAGTGCTAGAGGAGGGTTCTCCTACGAGCAGTACTTC,CSARGGFSYEQYF
TRBV5-1,NA,NA,TRBJ2-1,TGCGCCAGCAGCTTGAGTTGGAACATGGAGCGGTTCTTC,CASSLSWNMERFF
TRBV20-1,TRBD2,NA,TRBJ2-2,TGCAGTGCATATGGCGGGGGGGGGAACACCGGGGAGCTGTTTTTT,CSAYGGGGNTGELFF